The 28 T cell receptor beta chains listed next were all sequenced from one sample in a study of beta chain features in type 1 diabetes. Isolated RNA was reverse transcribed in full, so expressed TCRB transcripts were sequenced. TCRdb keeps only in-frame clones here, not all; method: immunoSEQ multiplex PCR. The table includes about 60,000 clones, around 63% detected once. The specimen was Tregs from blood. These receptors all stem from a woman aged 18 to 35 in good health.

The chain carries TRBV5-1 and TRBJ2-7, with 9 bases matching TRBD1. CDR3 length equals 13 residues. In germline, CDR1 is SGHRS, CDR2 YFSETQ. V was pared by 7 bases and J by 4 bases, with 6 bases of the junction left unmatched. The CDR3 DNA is TGCGCCAGCCGGGACAGGGATTCTTACGAGCAGTACTTC. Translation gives CASRDRDSYEQYF.

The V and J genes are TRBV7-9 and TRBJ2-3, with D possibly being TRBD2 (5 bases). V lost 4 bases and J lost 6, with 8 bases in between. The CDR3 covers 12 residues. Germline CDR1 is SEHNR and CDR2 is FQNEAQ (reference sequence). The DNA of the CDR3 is TGTGCCAGCAGCTCCCGAGGGGATACGCAGTATTTT. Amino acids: CASSSRGDTQYF.

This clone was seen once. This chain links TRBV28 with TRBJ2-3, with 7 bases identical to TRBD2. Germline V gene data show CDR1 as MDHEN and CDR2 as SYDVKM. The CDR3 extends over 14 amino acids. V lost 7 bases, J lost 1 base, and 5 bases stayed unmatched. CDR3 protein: CASIPAGGTDTQYF. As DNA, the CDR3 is TGTGCCAGCATTCCGGCGGGGGGCACAGATACGCAGTATTTT.

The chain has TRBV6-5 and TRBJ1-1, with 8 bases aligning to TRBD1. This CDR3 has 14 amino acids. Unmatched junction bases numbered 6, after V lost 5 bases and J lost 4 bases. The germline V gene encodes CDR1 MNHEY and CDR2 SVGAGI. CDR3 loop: CASSKQGDVTEAFF. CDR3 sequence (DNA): TGTGCCAGCAGTAAACAGGGGGATGTCACTGAAGCTTTCTTT.

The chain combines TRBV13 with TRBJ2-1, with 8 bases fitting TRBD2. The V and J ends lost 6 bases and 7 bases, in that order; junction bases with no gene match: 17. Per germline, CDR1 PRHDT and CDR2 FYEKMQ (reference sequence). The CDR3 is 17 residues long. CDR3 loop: CASRLWDYSGGRNEQFF. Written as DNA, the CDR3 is TGTGCCAGCAGACTTTGGGACTACTCGGGAGGGAGAAATGAGCAGTTCTTC. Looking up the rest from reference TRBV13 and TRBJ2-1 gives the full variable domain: AAGVIQSPRHLIKEKRETATLKCYPIPRHDTVYWYQQGPGQDPQFLISFYEKMQSDKGSIPDRFSAQQFSDYHSELNMSSLELGDSALYFCASRLWDYSGGRNEQFFGPGTRLTVL.

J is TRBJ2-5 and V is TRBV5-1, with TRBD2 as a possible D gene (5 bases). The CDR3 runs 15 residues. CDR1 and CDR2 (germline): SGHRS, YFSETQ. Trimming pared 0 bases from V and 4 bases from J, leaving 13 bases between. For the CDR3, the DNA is TGCGCCAGCAGCTTGGCCCCGGGAAGTGCAGAGACCCAGTACTTC. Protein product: CASSLAPGSAETQYF.

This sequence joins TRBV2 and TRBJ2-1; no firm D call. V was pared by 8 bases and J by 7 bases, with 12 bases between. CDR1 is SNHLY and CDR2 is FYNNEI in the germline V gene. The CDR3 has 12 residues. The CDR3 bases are TGTGCCAGCCGCGGAGCTGGGAATGAGCAGTTCTTC. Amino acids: CASRGAGNEQFF.

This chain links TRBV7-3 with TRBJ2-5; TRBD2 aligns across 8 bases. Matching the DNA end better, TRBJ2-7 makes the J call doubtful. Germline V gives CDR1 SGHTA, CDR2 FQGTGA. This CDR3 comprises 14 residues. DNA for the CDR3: TGTGCCAGCCGCAAATGCGGGAGGTCCCACGAGCAGTACTTC. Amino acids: CASRKCGRSHEQYF.

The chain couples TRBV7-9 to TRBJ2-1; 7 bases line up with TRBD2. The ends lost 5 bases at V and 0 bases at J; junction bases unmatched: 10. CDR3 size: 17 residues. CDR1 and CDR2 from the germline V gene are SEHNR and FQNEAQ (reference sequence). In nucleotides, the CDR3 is TGTGCCAGCAGCCCAGATACTAGCGCGAGCTCCTACAATGAGCAGTTCTTC. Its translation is CASSPDTSASSYNEQFF. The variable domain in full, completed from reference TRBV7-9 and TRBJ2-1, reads DTGVSQNPRHKITKRGQNVTFRCDPISEHNRLYWYRQTLGQGPEFLTYFQNEAQLEKSRLLSDRFSAERPKGSFSTLEIQRTEQGDSAMYLCASSPDTSASSYNEQFFGPGTRLTVL.

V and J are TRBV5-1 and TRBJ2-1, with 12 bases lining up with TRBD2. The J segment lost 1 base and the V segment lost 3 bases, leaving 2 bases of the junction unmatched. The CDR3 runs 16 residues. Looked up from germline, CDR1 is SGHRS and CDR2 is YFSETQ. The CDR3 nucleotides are TGCGCCAGCAGCTCTAGCGGGGGGGCATCCTACAATGAGCAGTTCTTC. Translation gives CASSSSGGASYNEQFF.

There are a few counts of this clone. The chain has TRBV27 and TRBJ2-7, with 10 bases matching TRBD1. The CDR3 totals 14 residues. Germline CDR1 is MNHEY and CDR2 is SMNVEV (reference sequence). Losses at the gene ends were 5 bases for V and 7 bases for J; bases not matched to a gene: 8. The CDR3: CASSRGQGFGEQYF. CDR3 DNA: TGTGCCAGCAGTAGGGGACAGGGGTTTGGGGAGCAGTACTTC.

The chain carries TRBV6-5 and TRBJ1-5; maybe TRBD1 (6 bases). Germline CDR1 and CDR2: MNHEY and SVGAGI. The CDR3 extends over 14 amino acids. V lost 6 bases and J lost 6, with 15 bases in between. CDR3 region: CASSAQGTRQPQHF. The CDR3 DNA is TGTGCCAGCAGCGCGCAGGGGACACGTCAGCCCCAGCATTTT.

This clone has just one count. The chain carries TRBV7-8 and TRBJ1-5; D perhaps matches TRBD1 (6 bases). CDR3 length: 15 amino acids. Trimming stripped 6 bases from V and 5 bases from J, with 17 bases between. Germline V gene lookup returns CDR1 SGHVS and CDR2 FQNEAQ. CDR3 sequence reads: CASSPNRVSHQPQHF. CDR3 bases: TGTGCCAGCAGTCCTAACAGGGTGTCCCATCAGCCCCAGCATTTT. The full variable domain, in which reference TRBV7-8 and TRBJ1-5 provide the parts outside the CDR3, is GAGVSQSPRYKVAKRGQDVALRCDPISGHVSLFWYQQALGQGPEFLTYFQNEAQLDKSGLPSDRFFAERPEGSVSTLKIQRTQQEDSAVYLCASSPNRVSHQPQHFGDGTRLSIL.

The DNA for the CDR3 is TGTGCCAGCAGCTTCAGGGGCTACGAGCAGTACTTC. It encodes CASSFRGYEQYF. The genes are TRBV11-2 and TRBJ2-7; tentatively, D is TRBD1 (6 bases). Trimming removed 3 bases at V and 3 bases at J, with 6 bases between. The CDR3 contains 12 residues. The germline gives CDR1 SGHAT, CDR2 FQNNGV.

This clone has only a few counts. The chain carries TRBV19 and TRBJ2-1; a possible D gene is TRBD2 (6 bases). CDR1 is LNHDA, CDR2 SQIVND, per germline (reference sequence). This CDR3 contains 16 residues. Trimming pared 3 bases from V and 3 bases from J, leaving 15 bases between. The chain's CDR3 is CASSIDASVNYNEQFF. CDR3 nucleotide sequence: TGTGCCAGTAGTATTGATGCTAGCGTCAACTACAATGAGCAGTTCTTC. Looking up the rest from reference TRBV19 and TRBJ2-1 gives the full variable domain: DGGITQSPKYLFRKEGQNVTLSCEQNLNHDAMYWYRQDPGQGLRLIYYSQIVNDFQKGDIAEGYSVSREKKESFPLTVTSAQKNPTAFYLCASSIDASVNYNEQFFGPGTRLTVL.

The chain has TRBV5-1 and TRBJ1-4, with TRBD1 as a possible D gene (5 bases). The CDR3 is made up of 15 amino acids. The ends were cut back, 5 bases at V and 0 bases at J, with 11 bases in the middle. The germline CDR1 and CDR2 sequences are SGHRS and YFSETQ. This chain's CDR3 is CASSTRGATNEKLFF. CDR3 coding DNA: TGCGCCAGCAGTACTCGGGGGGCAACTAATGAAAAACTGTTTTTT. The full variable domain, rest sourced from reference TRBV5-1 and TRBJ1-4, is KAGVTQTPRYLIKTRGQQVTLSCSPISGHRSVSWYQQTPGQGLQFLFEYFSETQRNKGNFPGRFSGRQFSNSRSEMNVSTLELGDSALYLCASSTRGATNEKLFFGSGTQLSVL.

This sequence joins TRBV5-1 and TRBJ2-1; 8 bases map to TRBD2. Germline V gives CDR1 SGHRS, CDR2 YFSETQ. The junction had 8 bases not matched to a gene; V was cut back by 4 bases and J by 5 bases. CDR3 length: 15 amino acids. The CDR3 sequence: CASSPLAGNNNEQFF. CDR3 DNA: TGCGCCAGCAGCCCCTTAGCGGGGAACAACAATGAGCAGTTCTTC.

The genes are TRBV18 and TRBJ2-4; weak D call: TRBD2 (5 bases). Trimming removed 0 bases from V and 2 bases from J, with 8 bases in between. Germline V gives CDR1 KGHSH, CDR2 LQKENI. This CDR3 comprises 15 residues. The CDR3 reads CASSPPGVPKNIQYF. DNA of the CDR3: TGTGCCAGCTCACCACCCGGGGTGCCCAAAAACATTCAGTACTTC.

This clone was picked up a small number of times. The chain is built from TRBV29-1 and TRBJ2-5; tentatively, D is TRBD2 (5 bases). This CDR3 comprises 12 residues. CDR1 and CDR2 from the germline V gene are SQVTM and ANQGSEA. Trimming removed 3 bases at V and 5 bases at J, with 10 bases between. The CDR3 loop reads CSVDKGEETQYF. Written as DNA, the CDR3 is TGCAGCGTTGACAAGGGAGAGGAGACCCAGTACTTC.

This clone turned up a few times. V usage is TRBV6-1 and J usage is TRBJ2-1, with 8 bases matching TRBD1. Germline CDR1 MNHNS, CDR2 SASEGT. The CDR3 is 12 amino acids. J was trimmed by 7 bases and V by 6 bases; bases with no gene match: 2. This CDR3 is CASRDRVNEQFF. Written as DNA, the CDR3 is TGTGCCAGCAGGGACAGGGTGAATGAGCAGTTCTTC.

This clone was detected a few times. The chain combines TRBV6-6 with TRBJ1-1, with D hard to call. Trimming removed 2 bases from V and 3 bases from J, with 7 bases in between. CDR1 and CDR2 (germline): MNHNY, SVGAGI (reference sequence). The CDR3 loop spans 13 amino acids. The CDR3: CASSYVRDTEAFF. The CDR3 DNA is TGTGCCAGCAGTTACGTGAGAGACACTGAAGCTTTCTTT.

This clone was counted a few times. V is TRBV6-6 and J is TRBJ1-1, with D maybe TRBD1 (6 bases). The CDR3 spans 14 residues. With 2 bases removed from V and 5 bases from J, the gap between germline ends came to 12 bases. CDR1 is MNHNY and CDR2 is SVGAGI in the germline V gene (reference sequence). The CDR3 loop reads CASSYAGEGTEAFF. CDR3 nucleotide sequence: TGTGCCAGCAGTTACGCAGGGGAAGGGACTGAAGCTTTCTTT.

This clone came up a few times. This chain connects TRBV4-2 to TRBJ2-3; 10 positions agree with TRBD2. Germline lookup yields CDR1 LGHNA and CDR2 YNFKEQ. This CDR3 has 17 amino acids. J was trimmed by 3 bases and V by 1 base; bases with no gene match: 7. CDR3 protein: CASSQGIAGGMTDTQYF. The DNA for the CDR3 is TGTGCCAGCAGCCAAGGAATAGCGGGAGGTATGACAGATACGCAGTATTTT.

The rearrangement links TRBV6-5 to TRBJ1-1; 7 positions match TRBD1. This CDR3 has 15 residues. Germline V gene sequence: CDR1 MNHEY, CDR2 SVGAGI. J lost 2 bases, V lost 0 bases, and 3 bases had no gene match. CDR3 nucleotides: TGTGCCAGCAGTTACTCGGGACAGCCAAACACTGAAGCTTTCTTT. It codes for CASSYSGQPNTEAFF.

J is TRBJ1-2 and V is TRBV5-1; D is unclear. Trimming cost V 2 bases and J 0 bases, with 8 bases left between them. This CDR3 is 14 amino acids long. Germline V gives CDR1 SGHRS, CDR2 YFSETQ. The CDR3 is CASSFALPNYGYTF. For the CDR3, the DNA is TGCGCCAGCAGCTTCGCCCTACCTAACTATGGCTACACCTTC.

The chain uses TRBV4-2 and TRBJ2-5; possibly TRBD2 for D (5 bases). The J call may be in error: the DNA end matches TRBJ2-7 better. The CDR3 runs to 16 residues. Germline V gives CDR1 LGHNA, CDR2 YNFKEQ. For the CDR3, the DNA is TGTGCCAGCAGCCATCCCTTCGGACGGACTTCCTACGAGCAGTACTTC. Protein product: CASSHPFGRTSYEQYF.

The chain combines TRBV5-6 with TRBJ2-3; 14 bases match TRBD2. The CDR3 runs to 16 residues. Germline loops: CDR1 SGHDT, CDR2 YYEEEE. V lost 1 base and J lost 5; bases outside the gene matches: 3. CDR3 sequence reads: CASSLMGLAGVDTQYF. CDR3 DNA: TGTGCCAGCAGCTTGATGGGACTAGCGGGAGTAGATACGCAGTATTTT.

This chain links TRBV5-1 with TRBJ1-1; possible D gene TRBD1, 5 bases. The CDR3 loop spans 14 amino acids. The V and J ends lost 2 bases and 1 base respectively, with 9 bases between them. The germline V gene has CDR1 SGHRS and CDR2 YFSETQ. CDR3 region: CASSFRTRNTEAFF. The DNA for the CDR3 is TGCGCCAGCAGCTTCCGGACAAGGAACACTGAAGCTTTCTTT. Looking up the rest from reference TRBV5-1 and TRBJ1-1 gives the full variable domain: KAGVTQTPRYLIKTRGQQVTLSCSPISGHRSVSWYQQTPGQGLQFLFEYFSETQRNKGNFPGRFSGRQFSNSRSEMNVSTLELGDSALYLCASSFRTRNTEAFFGQGTRLTVV.